The 8 T cell receptor beta chains below all came from one sample that was sequenced in a study of blood T cell repertoires in COVID-19. The repertoire was sequenced with immunoSEQ multiplex PCR; TCRdb's copy has only in-frame clones and lacks some. The top ten hold 7.9% of the sample, which has under 250,000 clones, approximately 84% seen once. Input material: peripheral blood. Every receptor here comes from a woman older than 75 with acute or convalescent COVID-19.

Ten or more counts support this clone. The chain is built from TRBV7-3 and TRBJ2-3; 9 nucleotides line up with TRBD2. This CDR3 is built from 19 residues. Germline trimming cut 5 bases from V and 6 bases from J; bases unmatched to any gene: 21. The germline gives CDR1 SGHTA, CDR2 FQGTGA. The CDR3 coding sequence is TGTGCCAGCAGCCCCAATCGCCGTAGCGGGAGATTCACGGAGGATACGCAGTATTTT. It is translated as CASSPNRRSGRFTEDTQYF.

This clone appeared once. The chain combines TRBV5-4 with TRBJ2-5; tentatively, D is TRBD2 (6 bases). With 3 bases removed from V and 5 bases from J, the gap between germline ends came to 14 bases. The CDR3 runs to 14 residues. Germline CDR1 and CDR2: SGHNT and YYREEE (reference sequence). The CDR3: CASSSGLAAETQYF. For the CDR3, the DNA is TGTGCCAGCAGCTCGGGACTGGCAGCGGAGACCCAGTACTTC.

This clone showed up just a few times. The chain employs TRBV11-3 and TRBJ1-5, with 8 bases fitting TRBD1. The CDR3 sequence is 15 residues long. Trimming cost V 7 bases and J 4 bases; bases outside gene matches: 9. Germline V gene data show CDR1 as SGHNT and CDR2 as YENEEA. The CDR3 is CASTHFRGPNQPQHF. The CDR3 region has the DNA TGTGCCAGCACCCACTTCAGGGGGCCTAATCAGCCCCAGCATTTT.

The chain links TRBV10-3 to TRBJ2-7; 8 positions match TRBD1. CDR1 and CDR2 from the germline V gene are ENHRY and SYGVKD. J lost 2 bases, V lost 3 bases, and 6 bases had no gene match. The CDR3 sequence is 15 residues long. In nucleotides, the CDR3 is TGTGCCATCAGTGAAGCCCAGGGGGCGGCCTACGAGCAGTACTTC. Translation gives CAISEAQGAAYEQYF.

This clone was seen more than once but under ten times. CDR3 sequence (DNA): TGTGCCAGCAGGGGGACAGGAAGTAATAACTATGGCTACACCTTC. Protein product: CASRGTGSNNYGYTF. The chain has TRBV19 and TRBJ1-2; TRBD1 aligns across 8 bases. V dropped 9 bases and J dropped 1; count of bases not matched to a gene: 10. Germline V gene lookup returns CDR1 LNHDA and CDR2 SQIVND (reference sequence). There are 15 residues in the CDR3.

This clone was seen a few times. This chain connects TRBV18 to TRBJ2-1; 12 bases fit TRBD2. This CDR3 comprises 16 residues. J was trimmed by 8 bases and V by 1 base; bases with no gene match: 6. The germline gives CDR1 KGHSH, CDR2 LQKENI. CDR3 nucleotides: TGTGCCAGCTCACCACGGGCTAGCGGGAGGGCGGATGAGCAGTTCTTC. Translation: CASSPRASGRADEQFF. Complete variable domain (other parts from reference TRBV18 and TRBJ2-1): NAGVMQNPRHLVRRRGQEARLRCSPMKGHSHVYWYRQLPEEGLKFMVYLQKENIIDESGMPKERFSAEFPKEGPSILRIQQVVRGDSAAYFCASSPRASGRADEQFFGPGTRLTVL.

This chain links TRBV6-5 with TRBJ2-5; 9 positions match TRBD1. This CDR3 is 15 amino acids long. The V gene end was trimmed by 6 bases and the J gene end by 5 bases; junction bases not matched to a gene: 10. Germline V gene data show CDR1 as MNHEY and CDR2 as SVGAGI. CDR3: CASRGNRGPWETQYF. CDR3 DNA sequence: TGTGCCAGCAGAGGGAACAGGGGGCCGTGGGAGACCCAGTACTTC.

This clone was detected only once. CDR3 bases: TGTGCCAGCAGCTGGACTAGCGGACTCCAAGAGACCCAGTACTTC. The encoded protein is CASSWTSGLQETQYF. The J gene is TRBJ2-5, the V gene TRBV27; 10 nucleotides match TRBD2. This CDR3 contains 15 residues. Germline CDR1 reads MNHEY; CDR2 reads SMNVEV (reference sequence). With 6 bases clipped from V and 1 base from J, the junction kept 5 bases outside the gene matches.